This entry lists 25 T cell receptor beta chains sequenced from one sample in a study of response to subunit inactivated influenza vaccine. TCRdb called the RT-PCR reads again in MiXCR, with one record for every CDR3 protein. The sample contains about half a million distinct CDR3 sequences, about 8% of which appear only once. Here the sequenced sample was PBMCs from blood, taken 23 to 25 months after vaccination. These receptors all stem from a man aged 45 to 70 who received an inactivated influenza vaccine.

The V call is TRBV20-1, the J call TRBJ2-1, with 9 bases lining up with TRBD1. The CDR3 is made up of 16 amino acids. Germline values: CDR1 DFQATT, CDR2 SNEGSKA (reference sequence). The V and J ends lost 6 bases and 0 bases, in that order; junction bases with no gene match: 9. The CDR3 loop is CSAHRDRDSSYNEQFF. The CDR3 DNA follows: TGCAGTGCCCACCGGGACAGGGATAGCTCCTACAATGAGCAGTTCTTC.

This clonotype was recorded a few times. V is TRBV12-3 or TRBV12-4 and J is TRBJ2-4, with D maybe TRBD2 (6 bases). Deletions cut 4 bases from V and 0 bases from J, with 13 bases between. The CDR3 has 16 amino acids. Written as DNA, the CDR3 is TGTGCCAGCAGTTCCAGCGGGTACCTAGCCAAAAACATTCAGTACTTC. Its translation is CASSSSGYLAKNIQYF.

This clonotype was recorded at least ten times. The chain recombines TRBV10-3 with TRBJ2-3; 10 nucleotides align to TRBD2. Germline V lookup: CDR1 ENHRY, CDR2 SYGVKD. Unmatched junction bases numbered 10, after V lost 4 bases and J lost 9 bases. The CDR3 length is 15 residues. The CDR3 coding sequence is TGTGCCATCAGTGTAAAGGCTAGCGGGGGTGCAACGCAGTATTTT. Its translation is CAISVKASGGATQYF.

This sequence joins TRBV7-9 and TRBJ2-7; 7 bases line up with TRBD2. The CDR3 covers 16 residues. J lost 4 bases, V lost 1 base, and 10 bases had no gene match. Germline assignment: CDR1 SEHNR and CDR2 FQNEAQ (reference sequence). CDR3 in DNA: TGTGCCAGCAGCTTAGGAAGCGAAGCGGGATGGTACGAGCAGTACTTC. It codes for CASSLGSEAGWYEQYF.

This clonotype turned up a few times. This chain links TRBV5-6 with TRBJ2-3; D not certain. CDR3 length: 12 residues. The V end was cut by 7 bases, the J end by 6 bases, with 12 bases between. Germline-derived CDR1 and CDR2 are SGHDT and YYEEEE. Here the CDR3 DNA reads TGTGCCAGCGGCTCCGGGTGGGATACGCAGTATTTT. Translation gives CASGSGWDTQYF. The whole variable domain, filled in from reference TRBV5-6 and TRBJ2-3, reads DAGVTQSPTHLIKTRGQQVTLRCSPKSGHDTVSWYQQALGQGPQFIFQYYEEEERQRGNFPDRFSGHQFPNYSSELNVNALLLGDSALYLCASGSGWDTQYFGPGTRLTVL.

This clonotype was counted many times. The gene calls are TRBV27 and TRBJ2-4; D could derive from TRBD1 or TRBD2 (5 bases each). The CDR3 totals 13 residues. CDR1 is MNHEY and CDR2 is SMNVEV in the germline V gene (reference sequence). V was pared by 3 bases and J by 7 bases, with 10 bases between. The CDR3 reads CASSLGVHNIQYF. Written as DNA, the CDR3 is TGTGCCAGCAGTTTGGGGGTCCATAACATTCAGTACTTC.

This clonotype turned up a few times. V usage is TRBV7-6 and J usage is TRBJ2-5, with D perhaps TRBD1 (5 bases). Trimming cost V 4 bases and J 7 bases, with 13 bases left between them. The germline V gene has CDR1 SGHVS and CDR2 FNYEAQ. The CDR3 covers 13 residues. CDR3 sequence reads: CASSSRGSGTQYF. Here the CDR3 DNA reads TGTGCCAGCAGCTCTAGGGGCTCTGGGACCCAGTACTTC.

The chain links TRBV7-9 to TRBJ2-3; D is possibly TRBD1 (5 bases). The DNA matches TRBJ1-5 better at its end, which makes the J call doubtful. The CDR3 extends over 15 amino acids. Germline-derived CDR1 and CDR2 are SEHNR and FQNEAQ (reference sequence). This chain's CDR3 is CASSYGGGGTDTQHF. The CDR3 DNA sequence: TGTGCCAGCAGCTACGGGGGGGGAGGCACAGATACGCAGCATTTT.

Many counts were recorded for this clonotype. The chain combines TRBV29-1 with TRBJ2-2; TRBD2 matches at 10 bases. The trim removed 1 base at V and 7 bases at J, leaving 6 bases unmatched. From germline, CDR1 is SQVTM and CDR2 ANQGSEA. The CDR3 is made up of 15 amino acids. The CDR3 loop is CSVEGLAGVSGELFF. The CDR3 DNA is TGCAGCGTTGAAGGTCTAGCGGGAGTTAGCGGGGAGCTGTTTTTT.

The chain carries TRBV28 and TRBJ2-7, with 14 bases matching TRBD2. Germline V lookup: CDR1 MDHEN, CDR2 SYDVKM. J lost 3 bases, V lost 6 bases, and 4 bases had no gene match. The length of the CDR3 is 15 residues. This CDR3 reads CASRWTSGRYYEQYF. The CDR3 coding sequence is TGTGCCAGCAGATGGACTAGCGGGAGGTACTACGAGCAGTACTTC.

This clonotype was recorded at least ten times. The chain joins TRBV15 to TRBJ2-6; D is undetermined. The CDR3 sequence is 14 residues long. The germline V gene encodes CDR1 LNHNV and CDR2 YYDKDF (reference sequence). V was cut by 5 bases and J by 2 bases, with 7 bases left in between. The CDR3 region is CATSPLAGANVLTF. The CDR3 bases are TGTGCCACCAGCCCTCTAGCTGGGGCCAACGTCCTGACTTTC.

This clonotype was seen a handful of times. The gene calls are TRBV3-1 and TRBJ2-7; 7 nucleotides align to TRBD1. The J segment lost 2 bases and the V segment lost 2 bases, leaving 3 bases of the junction unmatched. CDR1 LGHDT and CDR2 YNNKEL come from the germline V gene (reference sequence). The CDR3 runs to 14 residues. The CDR3 region has the DNA TGTGCCAGCAGCCAAACAGGGGTAACCTACGAGCAGTACTTC. Encoded protein: CASSQTGVTYEQYF.

This clonotype was recorded a few times. The rearrangement uses TRBV7-2 and TRBJ2-1; D perhaps matches TRBD1 (5 bases). The CDR3 runs 17 residues. Germline CDR1 and CDR2: SGHTA and FQGNSA. V gave up 1 base and J gave up 0 bases, with 13 bases separating them. The DNA of the CDR3 is TGTGCCAGCAGCTTAGTGGCAGGGCTGAGCTCCTACAATGAGCAGTTCTTC. Translated: CASSLVAGLSSYNEQFF.

The J gene is TRBJ2-7, the V gene TRBV4-2, with a possible D match to TRBD2 (7 bases). The CDR3 length is 14 residues. Germline V gene sequence: CDR1 LGHNA, CDR2 YNFKEQ. Between the trimmed V and J ends, which lost 1 base and 2 bases, there was a span of 9 bases. The CDR3 nucleotides read TGTGCCAGCAGCCAAGCGCGGGGGCCCTACGAGCAGTACTTC. Its protein product is CASSQARGPYEQYF.

This clonotype came up many times. The chain recombines TRBV20-1 with TRBJ2-7; a possible D gene is TRBD1 (6 bases). Germline V gene data show CDR1 as DFQATT and CDR2 as SNEGSKA (reference sequence). The CDR3 is 12 amino acids. Trimming took 6 bases from V and 1 from J, leaving 10 bases between them. CDR3: CSAPGHSYEQYF. CDR3 coding DNA: TGCAGTGCCCCGGGACATTCCTACGAGCAGTACTTC.

The table lists this clonotype with a few counts. The V and J genes are TRBV7-2 and TRBJ2-7, with D perhaps TRBD1 (6 bases). The CDR3 consists of 16 residues. V was pared by 1 base and J by 1 base, with 14 bases between. The germline V gene has CDR1 SGHTA and CDR2 FQGNSA. CDR3 sequence: CASSLGAGARSYEQYF. CDR3 nucleotides: TGTGCCAGCAGCTTAGGGGCAGGGGCAAGATCCTACGAGCAGTACTTC.

This clonotype was seen repeatedly, ten times or more. The rearrangement links TRBV28 to TRBJ1-2; 7 bases map to TRBD1. The V segment lost 6 bases and the J segment 0 bases; nucleotides outside the gene matches: 4. Germline assignment: CDR1 MDHEN and CDR2 SYDVKM. The CDR3 totals 14 residues. CDR3 residues: CASRATGANYGYTF. In DNA, the CDR3 is TGTGCCAGCAGAGCCACAGGGGCTAACTATGGCTACACCTTC.

This clonotype was picked up a small number of times. J is TRBJ2-3 and V is TRBV27; D may be TRBD1 or TRBD2 (5 bases each). The V and J ends lost 2 bases and 9 bases respectively, with 15 bases between them. The CDR3 is made up of 14 amino acids. CDR1 MNHEY and CDR2 SMNVEV come from the germline V gene (reference sequence). DNA of the CDR3: TGTGCCAGCAGTTTAAAAGGGGCCAGGGACACGCAGTATTTT. Translation: CASSLKGARDTQYF.

About this clonotype: A read error may be the cause here, since a much bigger clone is one base away. The V and J genes are TRBV27 and TRBJ2-5; 13 nucleotides match TRBD2. This CDR3 is built from 15 residues. The ends lost 6 bases at V and 9 bases at J; junction bases unmatched: 10. The germline CDR1 and CDR2 sequences are MNHEY and SMNVEV (reference sequence). The CDR3 sequence is CASSRGLAGAESQYF. CDR3 bases: TGTGCCAGCAGCCGAGGACTAGCGGGAGCCGAGTCCCAGTACTTC.

The sample holds a few counts of this clonotype. This chain connects TRBV20-1 to TRBJ2-5; no firm D call. Germline CDR1 reads DFQATT; CDR2 reads SNEGSKA (reference sequence). The CDR3 has 14 amino acids. Trimming stripped 0 bases from V and 6 bases from J, with 14 bases between. The CDR3 reads CSARDLNVVKTQYF. CDR3 in DNA: TGCAGTGCTAGAGATCTTAACGTGGTGAAGACCCAGTACTTC.

This sequence joins TRBV20-1 and TRBJ2-7; the match to TRBD2 covers 11 bases. The CDR3 sequence is 15 residues long. Looked up from germline, CDR1 is DFQATT and CDR2 is SNEGSKA (reference sequence). The junction had 8 bases not matched to a gene; V was cut back by 6 bases and J by 1 base. CDR3 nucleotides: TGCAGTGCGCGGACTAGCGGGCTGTTTTCCTACGAGCAGTACTTC. This sequence encodes CSARTSGLFSYEQYF.

This clonotype was observed a handful of times. This chain joins TRBV5-1 and TRBJ2-3; no clear D. Germline assignment: CDR1 SGHRS and CDR2 YFSETQ. The V end lost 9 bases, the J end lost 0 bases, and 11 bases lay between the germline ends. The CDR3 contains 13 residues. The CDR3 bases are TGCGCCACCTCGGTTTGGAGCACAGATACGCAGTATTTT. Encoded protein: CATSVWSTDTQYF.

The chain links TRBV10-3 to TRBJ2-7; 12 nucleotides match TRBD1. The V gene end was trimmed by 10 bases and the J gene end by 5 bases; junction bases not matched to a gene: 6. The CDR3 sequence is 13 residues long. Germline lookup yields CDR1 ENHRY and CDR2 SYGVKD. CDR3 nucleotides: TGTGCCACAAAGGGACAGGGGGCGGACGAGCAGTACTTC. This translates into CATKGQGADEQYF.

A few counts support this clonotype. V is TRBV15 and J is TRBJ1-1; the D gene is possibly TRBD1 (5 bases). The CDR3 is 13 amino acids. Germline CDR1 is LNHNV and CDR2 is YYDKDF (reference sequence). V lost 4 bases and J lost 12, with 18 bases in between. The CDR3 region is CATSIRDHVFTFF. CDR3 DNA: TGTGCCACCAGCATCCGGGACCACGTCTTTACTTTCTTT.

This clonotype was seen many times. The genes are TRBV29-1 and TRBJ2-5, with no clear D. This CDR3 region has 13 residues. Germline-derived CDR1 and CDR2 are SQVTM and ANQGSEA. With 7 bases removed from V and 3 bases from J, the gap between germline ends came to 15 bases. The CDR3 bases are TGCAGCGGGGGTGGTGCGGTGAAAGAGACCCAGTACTTC. It is translated as CSGGGAVKETQYF.